Shown below are 14 T cell receptor beta chains from a single sample sequenced in a study of shared clonotypes between healthy human individuals. Sequencing used immunoSEQ multiplex PCR; TCRdb keeps in-frame clones, though not all of them. The sample has millions of clones, roughly 93% seen once. The specimen was naive CD4+ T cells from PBMCs. This sample's subset: CD45RA+ positively selected. The receptors originated from a young man in good health. Some clones in this sample may be carry-over from other donors' samples.

This clone has just a few counts. CDR3 loop: CTSSHLAGLAVLAPYEQYF. In nucleotides, the CDR3 is TGCACCAGCAGCCATCTCGCGGGGCTAGCGGTCCTCGCACCCTACGAGCAGTACTTC. The chain joins TRBV1 to TRBJ2-7; no check of the table's D call, TRBD2, against the DNA was made. TRBV1 is a pseudogene locus. The CDR3 is 19 residues long.

This chain connects TRBV7-2 to TRBJ2-5, with TRBD1 as a possible D gene (9 bases). Per germline, CDR1 SGHTA and CDR2 FQGNSA. V lost 5 bases, J lost 4 bases, and 17 bases lay in between. CDR3 length equals 15 residues. The CDR3 is CASSKQGAGGETQYF. The CDR3, as DNA: TGTGCCAGCAGCAAACAGGGGGCGGGAGGAGAGACCCAGTACTTC.

The rearrangement uses TRBV4-1 and TRBJ1-4; D is perhaps TRBD1 (5 bases). Trimming pared 2 bases from V and 4 bases from J, leaving 23 bases between. The CDR3 is 19 amino acids. Looked up from germline, CDR1 is MGHRA and CDR2 is YSYEKL. The DNA of the CDR3 is TGCGCCAGCAGCCAACTCCCATCTTTCACAGGTCTAATTAATGAAAAACTGTTTTTT. This sequence encodes CASSQLPSFTGLINEKLFF.

About this clone itself: Other DNA sequences in this specimen translate into the identical CDR3. The chain combines TRBV6-1 with TRBJ1-3; D is uncertain. There are 15 residues in the CDR3. Germline V gene lookup returns CDR1 MNHNS and CDR2 SASEGT. Trimming left V 4 bases short and J 0 bases short, with 10 bases between. The CDR3 region has the DNA TGTGCCAGCAGTGTTGGCAGGAGCTCTGGAAACACCATATATTTT. Its translation: CASSVGRSSGNTIYF.

This chain joins TRBV29-1 and TRBJ2-2; TRBD1 is a possible D gene (6 bases). Germline lookup yields CDR1 SQVTM and CDR2 ANQGSEA. Trimming took off 5 bases at V and 2 bases at J, with 12 bases between the two ends. This CDR3 comprises 14 residues. The CDR3 region has the DNA TGCAGCGTTCGGACAGCTCGTAACACCGGGGAGCTGTTTTTT. As protein: CSVRTARNTGELFF.

V usage is TRBV7-9 and J usage is TRBJ1-1, with 7 bases aligning to TRBD1. The CDR3 runs to 16 residues. Germline V gene data show CDR1 as SEHNR and CDR2 as FQNEAQ (reference sequence). J lost 3 bases, V lost 5 bases, and 12 bases had no gene match. The CDR3 region has the DNA TGTGCCAGCAGCCACCGACAGGGAAGGGGCGACACTGAAGCTTTCTTT. As protein: CASSHRQGRGDTEAFF. The full variable domain, rest sourced from reference TRBV7-9 and TRBJ1-1, is DTGVSQNPRHKITKRGQNVTFRCDPISEHNRLYWYRQTLGQGPEFLTYFQNEAQLEKSRLLSDRFSAERPKGSFSTLEIQRTEQGDSAMYLCASSHRQGRGDTEAFFGQGTRLTVV.

This sequence joins TRBV7-9 and TRBJ2-3; D gene unclear. Trimming took off 5 bases at V and 0 bases at J, with 6 bases between the two ends. Germline CDR1 reads SEHNR; CDR2 reads FQNEAQ (reference sequence). The CDR3 length is 13 residues. The CDR3 loop is CASSRDSTDTQYF. CDR3 nucleotide sequence: TGTGCCAGCAGCCGCGACAGCACAGATACGCAGTATTTT.

The rearrangement joins TRBV9 to TRBJ1-2, with TRBD1 identical over 8 bases. The length of the CDR3 is 15 residues. V shed 0 bases and J 8 bases; nucleotides not matched to a gene: 9. The germline gives CDR1 SGDLS, CDR2 YYNGEE. The CDR3 DNA reads as TGTGCCAGCAGCGTAGAAACAGGGGGGCCAAGGGGCTACACCTTC. Its translation is CASSVETGGPRGYTF.

This rearrangement joins TRBV4-1 to TRBJ2-3, with D perhaps being TRBD1 or TRBD2 (5 bases each). V was cut by 0 bases and J by 5 bases, with 15 bases left in between. The V gene's germline CDR1 is MGHRA and CDR2 YSYEKL. The CDR3 contains 16 residues. Here the CDR3 reads CASSQDGGVGLDTQYF. The CDR3 DNA sequence: TGCGCCAGCAGCCAAGATGGGGGAGTGGGCCTAGATACGCAGTATTTT.

The chain has TRBV4-3 and TRBJ2-7; weak D call: TRBD1 (6 bases). Germline V gene data show CDR1 as LGHNA and CDR2 as YSLEER. Trimming pared 0 bases from V and 2 bases from J, leaving 14 bases between. This CDR3 region has 16 residues. The CDR3 sequence is CASSQDLGRGAYEQYF. The CDR3 DNA reads as TGCGCCAGCAGCCAAGATTTGGGCAGGGGCGCCTACGAGCAGTACTTC.

As for this clone: This CDR3 is also generated by other DNA sequences in the sample. The chain has TRBV7-8 and TRBJ1-1, with a weak D call TRBD1 (5 bases). V lost 1 base and J 2 bases, leaving 8 bases between the germline ends. The CDR3 spans 14 residues. Germline assignment: CDR1 SGHVS and CDR2 FQNEAQ. In nucleotides, the CDR3 is TGTGCCAGCAGCTTAGTTACAGGAAACACTGAAGCTTTCTTT. This codes for CASSLVTGNTEAFF. The full variable domain, completed using reference TRBV7-8 and TRBJ1-1, is GAGVSQSPRYKVAKRGQDVALRCDPISGHVSLFWYQQALGQGPEFLTYFQNEAQLDKSGLPSDRFFAERPEGSVSTLKIQRTQQEDSAVYLCASSLVTGNTEAFFGQGTRLTVV.

The chain couples TRBV18 to TRBJ2-1, with 8 positions matching TRBD2. CDR1 is KGHSH and CDR2 is LQKENI in the germline V gene. This CDR3 contains 15 residues. J lost 5 bases, V lost 5 bases, and 8 bases had no gene match. CDR3 residues: CASSGTGLGDNEQFF. The CDR3 bases are TGTGCCAGCTCAGGAACGGGACTAGGGGACAATGAGCAGTTCTTC.

This clone has just one count. The rearrangement joins TRBV12-5 to TRBJ2-5, with 16 bases aligning to TRBD2. V lost 0 bases to trimming and J lost 5 bases; unmatched junction nucleotides: 9. In germline, CDR1 is LGHNT, CDR2 FRNRAP. The CDR3 extends over 19 amino acids. The CDR3 bases are TGTGCTAGTGGTTTGGTACCGGGGACTAGCGGGAGGGCCGGTGAGACCCAGTACTTC. It translates to CASGLVPGTSGRAGETQYF.

Concerning this clone: The same CDR3 can be traced to other DNA sequences in this sample. The rearrangement uses TRBV28 and TRBJ1-2; D is perhaps TRBD1 (5 bases). This CDR3 is built from 15 residues. V shed 3 bases and J shed 0 bases, with 11 bases lying between them. Germline CDR1 and CDR2: MDHEN and SYDVKM. CDR3 DNA: TGTGCCAGCAGTTTGGGGCGGAGAGCTAACTATGGCTACACCTTC. Its protein product is CASSLGRRANYGYTF.